The rows below give T cell receptor beta chains drawn from one sample of a study of siplizumab effects on memory and regulatory T cells. This table comes from immunoSEQ multiplex PCR, and its TCRdb copy is limited to in-frame clones, with some not included. This table has just under 85,000 clones, roughly 87% appearing once. The sample comprised Tregs sorted from blood. These receptors were obtained from a human donor in good health. CDR3s include the opening cysteine and the closing phenylalanine or tryptophan. The order of the fields is D gene, clone size, J gene, V gene, CDR3 DNA, CDR3 protein. D genes are given only for firm matches. Part of the rows lack a size; the others show once, few, many or a class for expanded clones.

d_gene: TRBD1; abundance: once; j_gene: TRBJ2-1; v_gene: TRBV28; CDR3nt: TGTGCCCTCACCGGGACAGGCTACAATGAGCAGTTCTTC; CDR3aa: CALTGTGYNEQFF
d_gene: .; abundance: .; j_gene: TRBJ1-2; v_gene: TRBV7-3; CDR3nt: TGTGCCAGCAGCCCGAGGGGGGGTAATGGCTACACCTTC; CDR3aa: CASSPRGGNGYTF
d_gene: .; abundance: .; j_gene: TRBJ2-1; v_gene: TRBV6-5; CDR3nt: TGTGCCAGCGGCCCCTTGCAGAGGAACAATGAGCAGTTCTTC; CDR3aa: CASGPLQRNNEQFF
d_gene: .; abundance: .; j_gene: TRBJ1-5; v_gene: TRBV10-3; CDR3nt: TGTGCCAGCAGAAACAGCAATCAGCCCCAGCATTTT; CDR3aa: CASRNSNQPQHF
d_gene: TRBD1; abundance: .; j_gene: TRBJ1-2; v_gene: TRBV29-1; CDR3nt: TGCAGCGTGGGGGACAGTGCCACCTATGGCTACACCTTC; CDR3aa: CSVGDSATYGYTF
d_gene: .; abundance: .; j_gene: TRBJ2-7; v_gene: TRBV12-1; CDR3nt: TGTGCCAGCAGCACCTGGTCCAATCACGGGTTTTTGCCGGACTACGAGCAGTACTTC; CDR3aa: CASSTWSNHGFLPDYEQYF
d_gene: TRBD2; abundance: few; j_gene: TRBJ2-2; v_gene: TRBV5-1; CDR3nt: TGCGCCAGCAGCTCTCCGACTAGCGGGGGGGCATTCGGGGAGCTGTTTTTT; CDR3aa: CASSSPTSGGAFGELFF
d_gene: .; abundance: once; j_gene: TRBJ2-4; v_gene: TRBV9; CDR3nt: TGTGCCAGCAGCGTAGGGCGGGGTTCAAACATTCAGTACTTC; CDR3aa: CASSVGRGSNIQYF
d_gene: TRBD1; abundance: .; j_gene: TRBJ2-7; v_gene: TRBV11-2; CDR3nt: TGTGCCAGCAGCCCACAGGGGGAATGGTACGAGCAGTACTTC; CDR3aa: CASSPQGEWYEQYF
d_gene: .; abundance: .; j_gene: TRBJ1-5; v_gene: TRBV5-5; CDR3nt: TGTGCCAGCAGCTCGGACGTTCTGGGCAATCAGCCCCAGCATTTT; CDR3aa: CASSSDVLGNQPQHF
d_gene: .; abundance: .; j_gene: TRBJ1-1; v_gene: TRBV19; CDR3nt: TGTGCCAGTAGTATAGAACAGGGTCGGGTCGCTTTCTTT; CDR3aa: CASSIEQGRVAFF
d_gene: TRBD2; abundance: .; j_gene: TRBJ2-5; v_gene: TRBV6-1; CDR3nt: TGTGCCAGCAGTTCGGGGGGGCGGCGGGAGACCCAGTACTTC; CDR3aa: CASSSGGRRETQYF
d_gene: TRBD1; abundance: .; j_gene: TRBJ1-5; v_gene: TRBV19; CDR3nt: TGTGCCATTGACCGGGACAGGGGATTCCAGGGGCGCAATCAGCCCCAGCATTTT; CDR3aa: CAIDRDRGFQGRNQPQHF
d_gene: TRBD1; abundance: .; j_gene: TRBJ1-2; v_gene: TRBV19; CDR3nt: TGTGCCAGTAGTATTACAGGGGGGACGGACTATGGCTACACCTTC; CDR3aa: CASSITGGTDYGYTF
d_gene: .; abundance: .; j_gene: TRBJ1-5; v_gene: TRBV4-3; CDR3nt: TGCGCCAGCAGCCAAGCCTATGAGGGAGTGAATCAGCCCCAGCATTTT; CDR3aa: CASSQAYEGVNQPQHF
d_gene: TRBD2; abundance: once; j_gene: TRBJ2-3; v_gene: TRBV19; CDR3nt: TGTGCCAGTAGTCCCGGACTAGCTACGCAGTATTTT; CDR3aa: CASSPGLATQYF
d_gene: .; abundance: .; j_gene: TRBJ1-6; v_gene: TRBV7-9; CDR3nt: TGTGCCAGCAGCTCCACAATGATAAGACTAACACCCCTCCACTTT; CDR3aa: CASSSTMIRLTPLHF
d_gene: .; abundance: .; j_gene: TRBJ2-5; v_gene: TRBV28; CDR3nt: TGTGCCAGCAGTCCACAGGGGACCCAGTACTTC; CDR3aa: CASSPQGTQYF
d_gene: .; abundance: .; j_gene: TRBJ1-5; v_gene: TRBV5-4; CDR3nt: TGTGCCAGCAGCTTCAGCAATCAGCCCCAGCATTTT; CDR3aa: CASSFSNQPQHF
d_gene: .; abundance: .; j_gene: TRBJ2-3; v_gene: TRBV19; CDR3nt: TGTGCCAGTAAAGAGAGAGATACGCAGTATTTT; CDR3aa: CASKERDTQYF
d_gene: TRBD1; abundance: once; j_gene: TRBJ2-1; v_gene: TRBV19; CDR3nt: TGTGCCAGTACCGACAGGGCTGAGCAGTTCTTC; CDR3aa: CASTDRAEQFF
d_gene: .; abundance: .; j_gene: TRBJ2-5; v_gene: TRBV6-5; CDR3nt: TGTGCCAGCAGCCGTCTGGGGGCGCCTCAAGAGACCCAGTACTTC; CDR3aa: CASSRLGAPQETQYF
d_gene: TRBD2; abundance: once; j_gene: TRBJ2-3; v_gene: TRBV7-8; CDR3nt: TGTGCCAGCAGCTTAGGGACTAGCGGGGCCTCGGATACGCAGTATTTT; CDR3aa: CASSLGTSGASDTQYF
d_gene: .; abundance: .; j_gene: TRBJ1-6; v_gene: TRBV2; CDR3nt: TGTGCCAGCAGTGAGACGGGGGCTCGGAATTCACCCCTCCACTTT; CDR3aa: CASSETGARNSPLHF
d_gene: .; abundance: .; j_gene: TRBJ2-1; v_gene: TRBV9; CDR3nt: TGTGCCAGCAGCGTAGGCTCAGGGCGCGTTAACAATGAGCAGTTCTTC; CDR3aa: CASSVGSGRVNNEQFF
d_gene: TRBD1; abundance: .; j_gene: TRBJ1-3; v_gene: TRBV30; CDR3nt: TGTGCCTGGAGTACCGACAGGGCGAACACCATATATTTT; CDR3aa: CAWSTDRANTIYF
d_gene: TRBD2; abundance: .; j_gene: TRBJ2-1; v_gene: TRBV4-2; CDR3nt: TGTGCCAGCAGCCGGGGACTAGCGGGGGCCTTTTACAATGAGCAGTTCTTC; CDR3aa: CASSRGLAGAFYNEQFF
d_gene: .; abundance: .; j_gene: TRBJ2-5; v_gene: TRBV7-9; CDR3nt: TGTGCCAGCAGCTTCGGAGAGACCCAGTACTTC; CDR3aa: CASSFGETQYF
d_gene: .; abundance: .; j_gene: TRBJ2-3; v_gene: TRBV9; CDR3nt: TGTGCCAGCAGCCCGATTTGGGGGGCCGAAACGGAAGATACGCAGTATTTT; CDR3aa: CASSPIWGAETEDTQYF
d_gene: .; abundance: .; j_gene: TRBJ1-2; v_gene: TRBV6-5; CDR3nt: TGTGCCACCTACAGGATCGATGGGGCCGACGGCTACACCTTC; CDR3aa: CATYRIDGADGYTF
d_gene: TRBD1; abundance: .; j_gene: TRBJ2-4; v_gene: TRBV6-5; CDR3nt: TGTGCCAGCCGGACAGGGGGGAAAAACATTCAGTACTTC; CDR3aa: CASRTGGKNIQYF
d_gene: .; abundance: .; j_gene: TRBJ2-1; v_gene: TRBV7-3; CDR3nt: TGTGCCAGCAGCTCACCCGGGGACTCCTACAATGAGCAGTTCTTC; CDR3aa: CASSSPGDSYNEQFF
d_gene: TRBD2; abundance: .; j_gene: TRBJ2-1; v_gene: TRBV2; CDR3nt: TGTGCCAGCAGGGGACTAGCTCTCCCTGAGCAGTTCTTC; CDR3aa: CASRGLALPEQFF
d_gene: TRBD2; abundance: .; j_gene: TRBJ2-3; v_gene: TRBV6-5; CDR3nt: TGTGCCAGCAAGCGGGGGAGTATCACAGATACGCAGTATTTT; CDR3aa: CASKRGSITDTQYF
d_gene: .; abundance: .; j_gene: TRBJ2-2; v_gene: TRBV11-2; CDR3nt: TGTGCCAGCAGCTCTCGCGCGGCAGGGCGAATACCGAACACCGGGGAGCTGTTTTTT; CDR3aa: CASSSRAAGRIPNTGELFF
d_gene: .; abundance: once; j_gene: TRBJ1-3; v_gene: TRBV12-5; CDR3nt: TGTGCTAGTGGTTCATGGGAGTCTGGAAACACCATATATTTT; CDR3aa: CASGSWESGNTIYF
d_gene: .; abundance: .; j_gene: TRBJ1-1; v_gene: TRBV19; CDR3nt: TGTGCCAGTAGTATAGCTCTCTCTAACACTGAAGCTTTCTTT; CDR3aa: CASSIALSNTEAFF
d_gene: .; abundance: .; j_gene: TRBJ1-2; v_gene: TRBV4-3; CDR3nt: TGCGCCAGCAGCCAAGATCCAGGGCGCGGCTACACCTTC; CDR3aa: CASSQDPGRGYTF
d_gene: .; abundance: .; j_gene: TRBJ1-5; v_gene: TRBV9; CDR3nt: TGTGCCAGCAGCGTAGGCGGTTATAGCAATCAGCCCCAGCATTTT; CDR3aa: CASSVGGYSNQPQHF
d_gene: .; abundance: once; j_gene: TRBJ1-3; v_gene: TRBV5-1; CDR3nt: TGCGCCAGCGCCGGGCGGTTTGGAAACACCATATATTTT; CDR3aa: CASAGRFGNTIYF
d_gene: .; abundance: .; j_gene: TRBJ2-7; v_gene: TRBV28; CDR3nt: TGTGCCAGCAGTTTGTTGGGGACGGGGTCCTACGAGCAGTACTTC; CDR3aa: CASSLLGTGSYEQYF
d_gene: .; abundance: .; j_gene: TRBJ1-1; v_gene: TRBV28; CDR3nt: TGTGCCAGCAGTTTCTCCGGGCCGAACACTGAAGCTTTCTTT; CDR3aa: CASSFSGPNTEAFF
d_gene: .; abundance: .; j_gene: TRBJ1-1; v_gene: TRBV7-9; CDR3nt: TGTGCCAGCAGCTTAGTCTCAGGATACCCCACTGAAGCTTTCTTT; CDR3aa: CASSLVSGYPTEAFF
d_gene: TRBD1; abundance: .; j_gene: TRBJ1-2; v_gene: TRBV9; CDR3nt: TGTGCCAGCAGCGTAGCTGGACAGGGGGCTGGCGGCTACACCTTC; CDR3aa: CASSVAGQGAGGYTF
d_gene: .; abundance: .; j_gene: TRBJ1-2; v_gene: TRBV19; CDR3nt: TGTGCCAGTAGTATTAGTGGGGCTAACTATGGCTACACCTTC; CDR3aa: CASSISGANYGYTF
d_gene: .; abundance: .; j_gene: TRBJ2-1; v_gene: TRBV27; CDR3nt: TGTGCCAGCAGTTTAAGGTCTTTCTTATATAGTGAGCAGTTCTTC; CDR3aa: CASSLRSFLYSEQFF
d_gene: .; abundance: .; j_gene: TRBJ2-5; v_gene: TRBV5-1; CDR3nt: TGCGCCAGCAGCTTGTTAACAGGGAACCAAGAGACCCAGTACTTC; CDR3aa: CASSLLTGNQETQYF
d_gene: .; abundance: .; j_gene: TRBJ2-7; v_gene: TRBV6-6; CDR3nt: TGTGCCAGCAGTTTCTCCGGACGGGGCCTCTCCTACGAGCAGTACTTC; CDR3aa: CASSFSGRGLSYEQYF
d_gene: TRBD1; abundance: .; j_gene: TRBJ1-3; v_gene: TRBV7-9; CDR3nt: TGTGCCAGCAGCCGGGACAGGGTGTCTGGAAACACCATATATTTT; CDR3aa: CASSRDRVSGNTIYF
d_gene: .; abundance: .; j_gene: TRBJ2-3; v_gene: TRBV5-1; CDR3nt: TGCGCCAGCAGCTTAGAAGCTACCAGCACAGATACGCAGTATTTT; CDR3aa: CASSLEATSTDTQYF
d_gene: .; abundance: .; j_gene: TRBJ1-6; v_gene: TRBV6-6; CDR3nt: TGTGCCAGCAGACAGGGTGGTTCACCCCTCCACTTT; CDR3aa: CASRQGGSPLHF
d_gene: .; abundance: .; j_gene: TRBJ1-1; v_gene: TRBV7-3; CDR3nt: TGTGCCAGCAGCCGTGAAACGGGAGAAGCTTTCTTT; CDR3aa: CASSRETGEAFF
d_gene: .; abundance: .; j_gene: TRBJ1-2; v_gene: TRBV30; CDR3nt: TGTGCCTGGAGCGACGGAGGGGCTGGTGGCTACACCTTC; CDR3aa: CAWSDGGAGGYTF
d_gene: .; abundance: .; j_gene: TRBJ2-5; v_gene: TRBV15; CDR3nt: TGTGCCACCAGCAGAGATGGAGGGGGCGAAACCCAGTACTTC; CDR3aa: CATSRDGGGETQYF
d_gene: .; abundance: .; j_gene: TRBJ2-2; v_gene: TRBV12-5; CDR3nt: TGTGCTAGTGGTTTAGGACGACCACTCACTAACACCGGGGAGCTGTTTTTT; CDR3aa: CASGLGRPLTNTGELFF
d_gene: TRBD2; abundance: .; j_gene: TRBJ2-5; v_gene: TRBV11-2; CDR3nt: TGTGCCAGCAGCTTAGATCCTCGGGGGGTACAAGAGACCCAGTACTTC; CDR3aa: CASSLDPRGVQETQYF
d_gene: .; abundance: few; j_gene: TRBJ1-4; v_gene: TRBV4-2; CDR3nt: TGTGCCAGCAGCCAAGATGGGGGGGCAACTAATGAAAAACTGTTTTTT; CDR3aa: CASSQDGGATNEKLFF
d_gene: TRBD2; abundance: .; j_gene: TRBJ2-7; v_gene: TRBV11-3; CDR3nt: TGTGCCAGCAGCTTGGGCGGGGGGACCTACGAGCAGTACTTC; CDR3aa: CASSLGGGTYEQYF
d_gene: .; abundance: few; j_gene: TRBJ2-3; v_gene: TRBV6-5; CDR3nt: TGTGCCAGCAGTCATGACAACCGCCTCACAGATACGCAGTATTTT; CDR3aa: CASSHDNRLTDTQYF